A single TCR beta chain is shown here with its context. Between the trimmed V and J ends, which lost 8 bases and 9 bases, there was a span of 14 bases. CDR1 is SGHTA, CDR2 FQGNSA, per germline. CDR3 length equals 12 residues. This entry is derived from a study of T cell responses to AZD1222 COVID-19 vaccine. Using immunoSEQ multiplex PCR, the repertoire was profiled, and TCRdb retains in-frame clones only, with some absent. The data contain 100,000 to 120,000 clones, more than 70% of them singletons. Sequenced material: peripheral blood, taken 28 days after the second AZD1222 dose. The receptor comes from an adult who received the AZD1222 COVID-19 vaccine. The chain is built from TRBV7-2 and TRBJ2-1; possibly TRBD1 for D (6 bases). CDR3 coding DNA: TGTGCCAGCTACAGGGAGAGTACTGAGCAGTTCTTC. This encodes CASYRESTEQFF. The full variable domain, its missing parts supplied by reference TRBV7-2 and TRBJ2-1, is GAGVSQSPSNKVTEKGKDVELRCDPISGHTALYWYRQSLGQGLEFLIYFQGNSAPDKSGLPSDRFSAERTGGSVSTLTIQRTQQEDSAVYLCASYRESTEQFFGPGTRLTVL.